Given below is one T cell receptor beta chain in context. Its specificity is unknown. The sample belongs to a study of Ad26.COV2.S vaccination and SARS-CoV-2 variants. Whole-study findings and limits: Once vaccination had occurred, spike-specific CD8+ and CD4+ T cell responses reportedly showed substantial breadth. Spike-specific TCR breadth in vaccine recipients exceeded that seen in placebo recipients.

TCRdb keeps only in-frame clones here, not all; method: immunoSEQ multiplex PCR. This sample has about 350,000 clones, with roughly 81% found just once. Treatment indicated: some 19 received Ad26.COV2.S at low or high dose, single or two shots; 5 received placebo; per-sample allocation not given. All samples were drawn on day 63, counting from the first vaccine or placebo injection. In germline, CDR1 is GTSNPN, CDR2 SVGIG (reference sequence). The CDR3 has 12 amino acids. Trimming took 3 bases from V and 2 from J, leaving 8 bases between them. The clonotype comes from a person aged 18 to 59 who received the Ad26.COV2.S COVID-19 vaccine or a placebo. This rearrangement joins TRBV30 to TRBJ2-7, with no clear D. Material: peripheral blood, obtained in a trial of Ad26.COV2.S vaccine versus placebo. The CDR3 coding sequence is TGTGCCTGGAGAAAAAACCCCTACGAGCAGTACTTC. This translates into CAWRKNPYEQYF.